The 18 T cell receptor beta chains presented below share a single source sample, sequenced in a study of cytomegalovirus exposure and HLA in healthy donors. The study ran its PCR with 60 Vbeta and 13 Jbeta primers. The repertoire was sequenced with immunoSEQ multiplex PCR; TCRdb's copy has only in-frame clones and lacks some. The sample includes 90,000 to 100,000 clones, 65% to 85% of them seen just once. Specimen: PBMCs. These receptors all come from a man between 45 and 60 years old in good health and CMV-seronegative.

The rearrangement uses TRBV7-2 and TRBJ2-1; 9 bases line up with TRBD2. The CDR3 sequence is 17 residues long. J gave up 2 bases and V 4 bases, and 9 bases lay outside the gene matches. The germline V gene encodes CDR1 SGHTA and CDR2 FQGNSA. The CDR3 is CASSSLTLAGPYNEQFF. CDR3 nucleotide sequence: TGTGCCAGCAGCTCGCTAACCCTAGCGGGGCCCTACAATGAGCAGTTCTTC. The full variable domain, completed using reference TRBV7-2 and TRBJ2-1, is GAGVSQSPSNKVTEKGKDVELRCDPISGHTALYWYRQSLGQGLEFLIYFQGNSAPDKSGLPSDRFSAERTGGSVSTLTIQRTQQEDSAVYLCASSSLTLAGPYNEQFFGPGTRLTVL.

CDR3 amino acids: CASSLWGLAGGRTDTQYF. For the CDR3, the DNA is TGTGCCAGCAGTTTATGGGGGTTAGCGGGAGGGCGAACAGATACGCAGTATTTT. This rearrangement joins TRBV28 to TRBJ2-3, with TRBD2 matching over 11 bases. The V gene's germline CDR1 is MDHEN and CDR2 SYDVKM. The V and J ends lost 0 bases and 3 bases, in that order; junction bases with no gene match: 8. The CDR3 loop spans 18 amino acids.

The chain combines TRBV29-1 with TRBJ1-5; 9 nucleotides align to TRBD1. With V trimmed by 3 bases and J by 4 bases, 7 bases remained unmatched. The germline V gene encodes CDR1 SQVTM and CDR2 ANQGSEA. The CDR3 extends over 15 amino acids. This CDR3 reads CSVEFGTGSNQPQHF. CDR3 nucleotide sequence: TGCAGCGTTGAGTTCGGGACAGGGTCGAATCAGCCCCAGCATTTT.

This clone came up once. This chain uses TRBV4-3 with TRBJ2-2, with 8 bases identical to TRBD2. Unmatched junction bases numbered 4, after V lost 0 bases and J lost 4 bases. The CDR3 covers 16 residues. Germline CDR1 and CDR2: LGHNA and YSLEER. CDR3 protein: CASSQEPGGGTGELFF. The CDR3 DNA reads TGCGCCAGCAGCCAAGAGCCCGGGGGGGGCACCGGGGAGCTGTTTTTT.

The chain employs TRBV5-1 and TRBJ2-3, with D unresolved. This CDR3 has 14 residues. Germline assignment: CDR1 SGHRS and CDR2 YFSETQ. Trimming removed 0 bases from V and 3 bases from J, with 8 bases in between. CDR3 bases: TGCGCCAGCAGCTTGGCCCGGTTAACAGATACGCAGTATTTT. It encodes CASSLARLTDTQYF.

Here the CDR3 DNA reads TGTGCCAGCAGCGTAGGGGGGCTTCAGATAGGAGAGCAGTTCTTC. Translated, it gives CASSVGGLQIGEQFF. The V and J genes are TRBV9 and TRBJ2-1, with a tentative D call TRBD1 (6 bases). Germline CDR1 SGDLS, CDR2 YYNGEE. This CDR3 is built from 15 residues. Trimming took off 0 bases at V and 10 bases at J, with 17 bases between the two ends.

The chain carries TRBV28 and TRBJ1-4; a possible D gene is TRBD1 (5 bases). The CDR3 has 15 amino acids. V gave up 3 bases and J gave up 7 bases, with 15 bases separating them. Per the germline V gene, CDR1 is MDHEN and CDR2 is SYDVKM. In DNA, the CDR3 is TGTGCCAGCAGTTTTGGTGGGGGGAGGAGTGAAAAACTGTTTTTT. Its protein is CASSFGGGRSEKLFF.

In its sample, this clone was seen a few times. The rearrangement joins TRBV6-5 to TRBJ1-1, with 7 bases lining up with TRBD1. The V and J ends lost 6 bases and 0 bases, in that order; junction bases with no gene match: 7. The CDR3 is 15 residues long. Germline V gene data show CDR1 as MNHEY and CDR2 as SVGAGI. The CDR3 coding sequence is TGTGCCAGCAGACAACAGGGGAGCATGAACACTGAAGCTTTCTTT. This codes for CASRQQGSMNTEAFF.

The chain has TRBV2 and TRBJ2-3; 7 nucleotides match TRBD2. The ends lost 7 bases at V and 6 bases at J; junction bases unmatched: 16. This CDR3 has 16 amino acids. The germline gives CDR1 SNHLY, CDR2 FYNNEI. CDR3 bases: TGTGCCAGCACCAAAAGGAGAAGCGGGACCGGGGATACGCAGTATTTT. Translating gives CASTKRRSGTGDTQYF.

This rearrangement joins TRBV5-6 to TRBJ1-6; TRBD1 aligns across 7 bases. V gave up 0 bases and J gave up 7 bases; unmatched junction bases: 1. The germline V gene encodes CDR1 SGHDT and CDR2 YYEEEE. CDR3 length equals 14 residues. The CDR3 loop reads CASSLVGQNSPLHF. The DNA of the CDR3 is TGTGCCAGCAGCTTGGTGGGACAGAATTCACCCCTCCACTTT.

V is TRBV2 and J is TRBJ2-7; 10 positions agree with TRBD2. Germline V lookup: CDR1 SNHLY, CDR2 FYNNEI. This CDR3 is 14 amino acids long. The V and J ends lost 5 bases and 5 bases, in that order; junction bases with no gene match: 6. CDR3 region: CASSPLAGVNEQYF. Written as DNA, the CDR3 is TGTGCCAGCAGTCCTCTAGCGGGAGTCAACGAGCAGTACTTC.

J is TRBJ2-1 and V is TRBV9; 11 nucleotides line up with TRBD2. V was pared by 0 bases and J by 0 bases, with 11 bases of the junction left unmatched. This CDR3 comprises 20 residues. In germline, CDR1 is SGDLS, CDR2 YYNGEE. CDR3 sequence reads: CASSVGSSGRSMSSYNEQFF. Here the CDR3 DNA reads TGTGCCAGCAGCGTAGGGTCTAGCGGGAGGTCCATGAGCTCCTACAATGAGCAGTTCTTC.

There are a few counts of this clone. In nucleotides, the CDR3 is TGTGCCAGCACCCACCCTAATCGGGGAGCCTACGAGCAGTACTTC. Its translation: CASTHPNRGAYEQYF. The chain links TRBV28 to TRBJ2-7, with D possibly TRBD2 on 5 matching bases. The germline gives CDR1 MDHEN, CDR2 SYDVKM. V was cut by 7 bases and J by 2 bases, with 18 bases left in between. The CDR3 runs to 15 residues. Full variable domain (rest looked up from reference TRBV28 and TRBJ2-7): DVKVTQSSRYLVKRTGEKVFLECVQDMDHENMFWYRQDPGLGLRLIYFSYDVKMKEKGDIPEGYSVSREKKERFSLILESASTNQTSMYLCASTHPNRGAYEQYFGPGTRLTVT.

The V gene is TRBV6-6, the J gene TRBJ1-2, with 9 bases identical to TRBD1. The CDR3 consists of 15 residues. Germline V lookup: CDR1 MNHNY, CDR2 SVGAGI (reference sequence). The trim removed 2 bases at V and 4 bases at J, leaving 5 bases unmatched. CDR3 in amino acids: CASSYDPDRGYGYTF. For the CDR3, the DNA is TGTGCCAGCAGTTACGACCCGGACAGGGGCTATGGCTACACCTTC.

CDR3 residues: CASRGQGKNIQYF. As DNA, the CDR3 is TGTGCCAGCAGGGGACAGGGAAAAAACATTCAGTACTTC. The chain has TRBV28 and TRBJ2-4; 9 positions match TRBD1. The CDR3 has 13 amino acids. The V segment lost 6 bases and the J segment 4 bases; nucleotides outside the gene matches: 1. The V gene's germline CDR1 is MDHEN and CDR2 SYDVKM.

This clone has a handful of counts. The genes are TRBV2 and TRBJ2-7; TRBD1 aligns across 9 bases. The junction had 5 bases not matched to a gene; V was cut back by 6 bases and J by 2 bases. This CDR3 spans 14 amino acids. Germline V lookup: CDR1 SNHLY, CDR2 FYNNEI. The CDR3 is CASSEDRGAYEQYF. The DNA for the CDR3 is TGTGCCAGCAGCGAGGACAGGGGAGCCTACGAGCAGTACTTC. Full variable domain (remainder filled in from reference TRBV2 and TRBJ2-7): EPEVTQTPSHQVTQMGQEVILRCVPISNHLYFYWYRQILGQKVEFLVSFYNNEISEKSEIFDDQFSVERPDGSNFTLKIRSTKLEDSAMYFCASSEDRGAYEQYFGPGTRLTVT.

This clone was seen just once. This chain joins TRBV7-2 and TRBJ1-1; D might be TRBD1 (5 bases). In germline, CDR1 is SGHTA, CDR2 FQGNSA. The V end was cut by 2 bases, the J end by 5 bases, with 18 bases between. The CDR3 has 16 amino acids. CDR3 coding DNA: TGTGCCAGCAGCTTAATCAGGGCGGCAGGAGGGACTGAAGCTTTCTTT. Translation: CASSLIRAAGGTEAFF.

To note about this clone: The junction shows a germline mismatch at one end, possibly a read error. This chain connects TRBV7-7 to TRBJ2-5; possible D gene TRBD1, 5 bases. Per germline, CDR1 SSHAT and CDR2 FNYEAQ (reference sequence). The CDR3 covers 14 residues. The CDR3 loop is CASSATTVQETQYF. Written as DNA, the CDR3 is TGTGCTAGCAGCGCAACGACAGTCCAAGAGACCCAGTACTTC.